This TCR beta chain came from a study of T cell responses to AZD1222 COVID-19 vaccine. Findings and caveats of the study: Donors were largely white British and mainly female; clonal diversity was possibly underestimated. Nearly half of spike-specific TCRs reportedly go after variant regions that carry no mutations. The study found Spike-specific TCR breadth and depth rose after two AZD1222 doses. Repertoires in all cases were sampled only once the peak T cell response had passed.

This clone has only a few counts. Its antigen is as yet unknown. Clones were read by immunoSEQ multiplex PCR, and TCRdb kept only the in-frame ones, dropping some. The data hold approximately 100,000 clones, with around nine tenths observed a single time. CDR3 length: 16 amino acids. Trimming took 0 bases from V and 7 from J, leaving 15 bases between them. Per the germline V gene, CDR1 is LGHDT and CDR2 is YNNKEL (reference sequence). This receptor was identified in an adult in good health. The gene calls are TRBV3-1 (or the pseudogene TRBV3-2) and TRBJ1-4, with D tentatively TRBD1 (5 bases). This sample comprised peripheral blood, obtained on day 0 of AZD1222 vaccination. This chain's CDR3 is CASSQEYEGLSEKLFF. In DNA, the CDR3 is TGTGCCAGCAGCCAAGAATATGAGGGGCTTAGTGAAAAACTGTTTTTT.